This TCR beta chain emerged from a study of neurological immune-mediated disorders. Study-level findings and limits: Private repertoires in all groups were suggested by the absence of shared CDR3 amino acid sequences among expanded clones across subjects. Healthy controls had more TCR clonal expansion than multiple sclerosis, which showed the least, whereas HTLV-1-associated myelopathy showed the most.

This CDR3 has 15 amino acids. Germline CDR1 SGHKS, CDR2 YYEKEE (reference sequence). Trimming removed 0 bases from V and 4 bases from J, with 13 bases in between. MiXCR was run by TCRdb on the 5' RACE reads, yielding one entry per CDR3 protein. The sample consists of under 80,000 distinct CDR3 sequences, 13% to 15% of them appearing once. This clonotype was detected ten times or more. Its antigen is still unknown. The rearrangement uses TRBV5-5 and TRBJ2-5, with D unclear. Material for sequencing was PBMCs. This clonotype was sampled from a woman aged 50 to 60 in good health. The CDR3 loop reads CASSLAVAPRETQYF. The CDR3 nucleotides are TGTGCCAGCAGCTTGGCTGTGGCGCCTCGAGAGACCCAGTACTTC.